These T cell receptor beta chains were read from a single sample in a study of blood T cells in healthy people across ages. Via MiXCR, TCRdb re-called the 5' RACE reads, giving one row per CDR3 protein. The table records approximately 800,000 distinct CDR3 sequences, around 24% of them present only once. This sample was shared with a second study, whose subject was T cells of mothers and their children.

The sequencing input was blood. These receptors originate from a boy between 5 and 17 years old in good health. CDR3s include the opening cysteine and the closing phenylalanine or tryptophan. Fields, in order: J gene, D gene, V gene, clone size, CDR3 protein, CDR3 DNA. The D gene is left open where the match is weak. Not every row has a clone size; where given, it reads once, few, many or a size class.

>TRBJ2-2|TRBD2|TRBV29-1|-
CSVEGRGALRTGELFF
TGCAGCGTTGAGGGGCGGGGGGCCCTGAGGACCGGGGAGCTGTTTTTT
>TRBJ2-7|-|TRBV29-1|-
CSVRNSYEQYF
TGCAGCGTTAGAAATTCCTACGAGCAGTACTTC
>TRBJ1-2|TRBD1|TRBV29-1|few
CSGRTGGSYTF
TGCAGCGGCCGGACAGGAGGTTCCTACACCTTC
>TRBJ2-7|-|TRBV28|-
CASQKGGAFHEQYF
TGTGCCAGCCAAAAGGGGGGGGCCTTCCACGAGCAGTACTTC
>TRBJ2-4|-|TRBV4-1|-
CASSQAPDTLAKNIQYF
TGCGCCAGCAGCCAAGCTCCCGATACATTAGCCAAAAACATTCAGTACTTC
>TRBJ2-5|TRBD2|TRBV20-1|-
CSARERLAGGYQETQYF
TGCAGTGCTAGAGAGAGACTAGCGGGGGGGTACCAAGAGACCCAGTACTTC
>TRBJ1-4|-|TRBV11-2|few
CASSFSGTSNEKLFF
TGTGCCAGCAGCTTTTCCGGGACAAGTAATGAAAAACTGTTTTTT
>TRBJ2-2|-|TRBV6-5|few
CASSRLQPNTGELFF
TGTGCCAGCAGCCGCCTCCAGCCGAACACCGGGGAGCTGTTTTTT
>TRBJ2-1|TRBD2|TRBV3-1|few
CASRRGGLDNEQFF
TGTGCCAGCAGGCGGGGGGGTCTCGACAATGAGCAGTTCTTC
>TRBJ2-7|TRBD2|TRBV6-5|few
CASKERENSEQYF
TGTGCCAGCAAGGAGCGGGAGAACTCCGAGCAGTACTTC
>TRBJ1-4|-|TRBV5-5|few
CASSLRGQRRDEKLFF
TGTGCCAGCAGCTTGAGGGGCCAACGCCGGGATGAAAAACTGTTTTTT
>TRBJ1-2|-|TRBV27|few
CASSSEALRIYGYTF
TGTGCCAGCAGTTCGGAGGCCTTACGTATCTATGGCTACACCTTC
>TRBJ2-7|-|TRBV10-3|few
CAISEGRSGLGEQYF
TGTGCCATCAGTGAAGGCCGCTCAGGGTTAGGCGAGCAGTACTTC
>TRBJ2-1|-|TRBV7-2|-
CASSLAVSMPYNEQFF
TGTGCCAGCAGCTTAGCGGTCAGTATGCCCTACAATGAGCAGTTCTTC
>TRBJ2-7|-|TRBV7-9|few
CASIGGLPIDEQYF
TGTGCCAGCATCGGGGGGCTTCCGATTGACGAGCAGTACTTC
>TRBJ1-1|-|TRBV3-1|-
CASSQEGPATEAFF
TGTGCCAGCAGCCAAGAAGGCCCGGCCACTGAAGCTTTCTTT
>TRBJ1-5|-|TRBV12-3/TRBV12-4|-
CASSLRQGGGQPQHF
TGTGCCAGCAGTTTGAGGCAGGGAGGGGGTCAGCCCCAGCATTTT
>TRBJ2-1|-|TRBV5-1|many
CASSLGPNEQFF
TGCGCCAGCAGCTTGGGGCCCAATGAGCAGTTCTTC
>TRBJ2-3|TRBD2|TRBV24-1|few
CATSAPGGGGSTDTQYF
TGTGCCACCAGCGCCCCGGGAGGCGGGGGGAGCACAGATACGCAGTATTTT
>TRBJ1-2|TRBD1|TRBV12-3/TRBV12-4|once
CASSLADRGQGYTF
TGTGCCAGCAGTTTAGCGGACAGGGGGCAAGGCTACACCTTC
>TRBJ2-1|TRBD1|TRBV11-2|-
CASSTKTGTSYNEQFF
TGTGCCAGCAGCACTAAGACAGGGACCTCCTATAATGAGCAGTTCTTC
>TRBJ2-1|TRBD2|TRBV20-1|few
CSANQLAGVYNEQFF
TGCAGTGCTAACCAACTAGCGGGGGTGTACAATGAGCAGTTCTTC
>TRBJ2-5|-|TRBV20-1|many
CSASAREVYLVQETQYF
TGCAGCGCTAGTGCCAGGGAGGTTTACTTGGTCCAAGAGACCCAGTACTTC
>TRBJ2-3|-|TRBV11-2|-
CASSLDHPGGTDTQYF
TGTGCCAGCAGCTTAGATCATCCGGGAGGCACAGATACGCAGTATTTT
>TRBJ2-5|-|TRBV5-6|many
CASSYQGQETQYF
TGTGCCAGCAGCTACCAGGGTCAGGAGACCCAGTACTTC
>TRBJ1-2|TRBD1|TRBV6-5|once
CASKPDRGSYGYTF
TGTGCCAGCAAACCCGACAGGGGCTCCTATGGCTACACCTTC
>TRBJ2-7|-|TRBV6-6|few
CASSYPAGEQYF
TGTGCCAGCAGTTACCCCGCTGGTGAGCAGTACTTC
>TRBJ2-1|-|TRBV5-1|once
CAGSLALAVRGQFF
TGCGCCGGCAGCTTGGCTCTTGCCGTTAGAGGGCAGTTCTTC
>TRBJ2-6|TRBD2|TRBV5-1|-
CASKKRGLSSGANVLTF
TGCGCCAGCAAGAAGCGGGGGCTGAGCTCTGGGGCCAACGTCCTGACTTTC
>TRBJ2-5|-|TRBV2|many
CASSGVAGSQETQYF
TGTGCCAGCAGTGGAGTCGCGGGGAGCCAAGAGACCCAGTACTTC
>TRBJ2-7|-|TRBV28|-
CASSFSQSTKVVQYF
TGTGCCAGCAGTTTCTCTCAGTCGACCAAGGTGGTGCAGTACTTC
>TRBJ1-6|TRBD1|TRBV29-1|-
CSVATGGYNSPLHF
TGCAGCGTTGCTACAGGGGGTTATAATTCACCCCTCCACTTT
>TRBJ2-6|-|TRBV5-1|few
CASSGDGSGANVLTF
TGCGCCAGCAGTGGAGACGGCTCTGGGGCCAACGTCCTGACTTTC
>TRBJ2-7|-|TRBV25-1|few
CASSEVGTGISYEQYF
TGTGCCAGCAGTGAAGTGGGGACGGGCATCTCCTACGAGCAGTACTTC
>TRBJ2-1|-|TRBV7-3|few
CASSWGPSNEQFF
TGTGCCAGCAGCTGGGGACCCAGCAATGAGCAGTTCTTC
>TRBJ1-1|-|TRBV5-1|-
CASSAMTVNTEAFF
TGCGCCAGCAGCGCCATGACAGTGAACACTGAAGCTTTCTTT
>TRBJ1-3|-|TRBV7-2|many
CASSLVGSGNTIYF
TGTGCCAGCAGCTTAGTTGGCTCTGGAAACACCATATATTTT
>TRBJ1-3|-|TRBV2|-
CASKQDTGNTIYF
TGTGCCAGCAAACAGGACACTGGAAACACCATATATTTT
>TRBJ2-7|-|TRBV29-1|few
CSVEAGFNYEQYF
TGCAGCGTTGAGGCGGGTTTCAATTACGAGCAGTACTTC
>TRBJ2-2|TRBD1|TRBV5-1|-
CASSLRTGGPLNTGELFF
TGCGCCAGCAGCTTGAGGACAGGGGGACCCTTGAACACCGGGGAGCTGTTTTTT
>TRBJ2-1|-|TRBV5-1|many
CASSLGYEQFF
TGTGCCAGCAGCTTGGGCTATGAGCAGTTCTTC
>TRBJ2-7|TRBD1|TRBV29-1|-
CSVVTGTTYEQYF
TGCAGCGTGGTGACAGGGACCACCTACGAGCAGTACTTC
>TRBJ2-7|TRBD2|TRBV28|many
CASSGLAGTYEQYF
TGTGCCAGCAGCGGACTAGCGGGAACCTACGAGCAGTACTTC
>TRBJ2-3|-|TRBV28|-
CASSIRGLTDTQYF
TGTGCCAGCAGTATACGGGGTCTCACAGATACGCAGTATTTT
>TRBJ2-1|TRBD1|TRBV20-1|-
CSANRGAFYNEQFF
TGCAGTGCAAACAGGGGGGCGTTCTACAATGAGCAGTTCTTC
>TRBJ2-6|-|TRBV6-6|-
CASSLQQSSGANVLTF
TGTGCCAGCAGTCTTCAACAGAGCTCTGGGGCCAACGTCCTGACTTTC
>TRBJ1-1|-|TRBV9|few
CASSAPIGGSANTEAFF
TGTGCCAGCAGCGCGCCCATCGGGGGGAGCGCGAACACTGAAGCTTTCTTT
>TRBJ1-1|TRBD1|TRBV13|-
CASSPGTGKAFF
TGTGCCAGCAGCCCCGGGACAGGAAAAGCTTTCTTT
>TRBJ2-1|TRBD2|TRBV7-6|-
CASSLYSGGYNEQFF
TGTGCCAGCAGCTTATATAGCGGGGGATACAATGAGCAGTTCTTC
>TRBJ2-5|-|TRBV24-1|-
CALRIGGRHDF
TGTGCCCTCCGAATCGGGGGTCGCCACGACTTC
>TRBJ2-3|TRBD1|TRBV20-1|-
CSALTGPTDTQYF
TGCAGTGCGTTGACAGGGCCCACAGATACGCAGTATTTT
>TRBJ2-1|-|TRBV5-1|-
CASSLTQNNEQFF
TGCGCCAGCAGCTTGACGCAGAACAATGAGCAGTTCTTC
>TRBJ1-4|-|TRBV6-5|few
CASGATNEKLFF
TGTGCCAGCGGGGCAACTAATGAAAAACTGTTTTTT
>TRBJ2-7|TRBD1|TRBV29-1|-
CSVDLVDRGYEQYF
TGCAGCGTTGATTTGGTGGACAGGGGTTACGAGCAGTACTTC
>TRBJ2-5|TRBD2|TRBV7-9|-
CASSLASGGPKRETQYF
TGTGCCAGCAGCTTAGCTAGCGGGGGACCCAAACGGGAGACCCAGTACTTC
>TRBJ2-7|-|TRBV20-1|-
CSAKQGGTYEQYF
TGCAGTGCCAAACAGGGTGGAACCTACGAGCAGTACTTC
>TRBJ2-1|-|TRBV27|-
CASSPDRTFMYEQFF
TGTGCCAGCAGCCCTGACAGGACATTTATGTATGAGCAGTTCTTC
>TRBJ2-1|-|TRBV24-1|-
CATSEPGTPSNEQFF
TGTGCCACCAGTGAACCCGGGACACCTTCCAATGAGCAGTTCTTC
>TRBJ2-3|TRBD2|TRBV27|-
CASSKLAGEDTQYF
TGTGCCAGCAGTAAACTAGCGGGAGAAGATACGCAGTATTTT
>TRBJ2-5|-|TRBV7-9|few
CASSFPGSDQETQYF
TGTGCCAGCAGCTTCCCGGGCAGCGACCAAGAGACCCAGTACTTC